These T cell receptor beta chains were read from a single sample in a study of T cell repertoires in cytomegalovirus infection. TCRdb reanalysed the reads using MiXCR and keeps one entry per CDR3 protein. The sample yields roughly 150,000 distinct CDR3 sequences, less than 25% seen once. No antigen has been assigned to these receptors. The input for sequencing was CD8+ T cells from cultured PBMCs, taken from culture after CMV antigen stimulation. The receptors derive from a human donor in good health (CMV status not recorded). Some clones in this sample may be carry-over from other donors' samples. Both conserved end residues are part of each CDR3. Each record gives: clone size, J gene, D gene, V gene, CDR3 DNA, CDR3 protein. The D gene is left open where the match is weak. Size is omitted from some rows. Given values are once, few, many or a class for expanded clones.

- | TRBJ2-7 | - | TRBV7-2 | TGTGCCAGCAGCTTACGTGTAGCTTCCTACGAGCAGTACTTC | CASSLRVASYEQYF
- | TRBJ1-1 | - | TRBV7-8 | TGTGCCAGCAGCTACCCCGGGGGAGGAAACACTGAAGCTTTCTTT | CASSYPGGGNTEAFF
- | TRBJ1-1 | - | TRBV13 | TGTGCCAGCAGCTTAGCTTACCCTATCGCTGAAGCTTTCTTT | CASSLAYPIAEAFF
few | TRBJ1-2 | - | TRBV27 | TGTGCCAGCAGTTTAGAGACCCCTCTACCAGATGGCTATGGCTACACCTTC | CASSLETPLPDGYGYTF
- | TRBJ2-1 | TRBD2 | TRBV7-6 | TGTGCCAGCAGCTTAGTAAGCGGGGAGGCCTACAATGAGCAGTTCTTC | CASSLVSGEAYNEQFF
- | TRBJ1-1 | TRBD1 | TRBV7-2 | TGTGCCAGCAGCTTAGTCGGACAGGGGACTGAAGCTTTCTTT | CASSLVGQGTEAFF
few | TRBJ2-7 | - | TRBV29-1 | TGCAGCGTGGCCCCGGACAGTTCCTACGAGCAGTACTTC | CSVAPDSSYEQYF
- | TRBJ2-3 | TRBD2 | TRBV24-1 | TGTGCCACCAGTGATAAACTAGCGGGGACAGATACGCAGTATTTT | CATSDKLAGTDTQYF
few | TRBJ2-4 | TRBD1 | TRBV7-6 | TGTGCCAGCAGCTCAGGACAGGGTGTCAAAAACATTCAGTACTTC | CASSSGQGVKNIQYF
few | TRBJ2-6 | - | TRBV6-8 | TGTGCCAGCACCCGACAGGAGATGCCCTCCCTTGGTGGGGCCAACGTCCTGACTTTC | CASTRQEMPSLGGANVLTF